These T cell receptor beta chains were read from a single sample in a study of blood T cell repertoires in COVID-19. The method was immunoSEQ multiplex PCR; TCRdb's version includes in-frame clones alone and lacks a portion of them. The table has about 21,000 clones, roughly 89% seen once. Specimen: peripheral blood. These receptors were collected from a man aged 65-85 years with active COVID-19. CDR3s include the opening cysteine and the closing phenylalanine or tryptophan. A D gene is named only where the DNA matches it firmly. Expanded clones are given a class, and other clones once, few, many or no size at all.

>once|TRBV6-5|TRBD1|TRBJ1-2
TGTGCCAGCAGACAGGGGGTATTTGGCTACACCTTC
CASRQGVFGYTF
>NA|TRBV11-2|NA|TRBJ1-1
TGTGCCAGCAGCTTACTTTCCGGGGAGAACACTGAAGCTTTCTTT
CASSLLSGENTEAFF
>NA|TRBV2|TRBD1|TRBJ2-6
TGTGCCAGCAAGATTTGGGGACAGGGGGCTTCTGGGGCCAACGTCCTGACTTTC
CASKIWGQGASGANVLTF
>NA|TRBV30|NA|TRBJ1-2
TGTGCCTGCCCCCTAGGGACAAGGGGCGGAAACTATGGCTACACCTTC
CACPLGTRGGNYGYTF
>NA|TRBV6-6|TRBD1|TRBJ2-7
TGTGCCAGCAGTACGGGACAGGGTTCCTACGAGCAGTACTTC
CASSTGQGSYEQYF
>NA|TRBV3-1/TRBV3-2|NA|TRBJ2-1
TGTGCCAGCAGCCAAGAGCAACAGGACTACAATGAGCAGTTCTTC
CASSQEQQDYNEQFF
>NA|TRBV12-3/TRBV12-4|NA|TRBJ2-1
TGTGCCAGCAGTTTCGGTTCTAATGAGCAGTTCTTC
CASSFGSNEQFF
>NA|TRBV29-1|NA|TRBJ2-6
TGCAGCGTTGAAGCTGGGCGGGGTATCTCTGGGGCCAACGTCCTGACTTTC
CSVEAGRGISGANVLTF
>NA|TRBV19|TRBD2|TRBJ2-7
TGTGCCAGTAGTTTAACTTCGGGGGGGTGGCACGAGCAGTACTTC
CASSLTSGGWHEQYF
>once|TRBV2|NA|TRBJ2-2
TGTGCCAGCAGCCGTAGAAATTCGAACACCGGGGAGCTGTTTTTT
CASSRRNSNTGELFF
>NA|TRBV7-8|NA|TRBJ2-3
TGTGCCAGCAGCTTCGAAGCGGACACAGATACGCAGTATTTT
CASSFEADTDTQYF
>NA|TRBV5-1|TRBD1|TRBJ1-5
TGCGCCAGCAGCTTAGGGGGCAGTACTTATAGCAATCAGCCCCAGCATTTT
CASSLGGSTYSNQPQHF
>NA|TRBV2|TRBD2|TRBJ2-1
TGTGCCAGCAGCTTCGCGGGGGGACATGAGCAGTTCTTC
CASSFAGGHEQFF
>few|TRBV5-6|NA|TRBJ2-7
TGTGCCAGCAGCTTGCGGGGGACAGCCTACGAGCAGTACTTC
CASSLRGTAYEQYF
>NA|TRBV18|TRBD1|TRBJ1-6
TGTGCCAGCTCACAACAGGGGGCTGAATCACCCCTCCACTTT
CASSQQGAESPLHF
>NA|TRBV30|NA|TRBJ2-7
TGTGCCTGGGGACTCCTGGTGCCGGGACTTTCCTACGAGCAGTACTTC
CAWGLLVPGLSYEQYF
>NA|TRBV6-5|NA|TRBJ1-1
TGTGCCAGCAGTTACCGGGATGACACTGAAGCTTTCTTT
CASSYRDDTEAFF
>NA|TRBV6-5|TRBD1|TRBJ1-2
TGTGCCAGCAGTTACTCGATGGGACAGTATGGCTACACCTTC
CASSYSMGQYGYTF
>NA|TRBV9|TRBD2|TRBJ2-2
TGTGCCAGCAGCGGGAGGACTAGCGAGAACACCGGGGAGCTGTTTTTT
CASSGRTSENTGELFF
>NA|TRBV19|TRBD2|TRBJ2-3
TGTGCCAGTAGTATCGGGACTAGCGGGAGCACAGATACGCAGTATTTT
CASSIGTSGSTDTQYF
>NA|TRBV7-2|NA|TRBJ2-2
TGTGCCAGCAGCTTAGCCGGACAGCCCGGGGAGCTGTTTTTT
CASSLAGQPGELFF
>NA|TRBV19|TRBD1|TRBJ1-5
TGTGCCAGTTCGAGACAGGGGAGCAATCAGCCCCAGCATTTT
CASSRQGSNQPQHF
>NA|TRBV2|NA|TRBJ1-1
TGTGCCAGCAGTGCGTTGAACACTGAAGCTTTCTTT
CASSALNTEAFF
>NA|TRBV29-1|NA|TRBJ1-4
TGCAGTTGCACGGGGGGGGAAACTAATGAAAAACTGTTTTTT
CSCTGGETNEKLFF
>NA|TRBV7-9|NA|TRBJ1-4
TGTGCCAGCAGCTCTCGGGGGTCGGGCGAAAAACTGTTTTTT
CASSSRGSGEKLFF
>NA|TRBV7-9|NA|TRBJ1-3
TGTGCCAGCAGCTTAGCTCGGACATCTTCCTCTGGAAACACCATATATTTT
CASSLARTSSSGNTIYF
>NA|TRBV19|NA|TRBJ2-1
TGTGCCAGTAATGTGCAGGGGTACAATGAGCAGTTCTTC
CASNVQGYNEQFF
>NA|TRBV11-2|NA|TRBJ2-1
TGTGCCAGCAGCTCTTATAGCGCCGAAAAGCGGGAGCAGTTCTTC
CASSSYSAEKREQFF
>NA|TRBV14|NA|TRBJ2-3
TGTGCCAGCAGCCAAGAGCGGTTCTATACGCAGTATTTT
CASSQERFYTQYF
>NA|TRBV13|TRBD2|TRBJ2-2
TGTGCCAGCTCTCGATCGGGAGGGGCCGAAACCGGGGAGCTGTTTTTT
CASSRSGGAETGELFF
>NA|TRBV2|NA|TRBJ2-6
TGTGCCAGCAGTGAATATCCAGGCAACTCTGGGGCCAACGTCCTGACTTTC
CASSEYPGNSGANVLTF
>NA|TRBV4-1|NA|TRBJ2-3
TGCGCCAGCGGCCAGTTCCCTAGCACAGATACGCAGTATTTT
CASGQFPSTDTQYF
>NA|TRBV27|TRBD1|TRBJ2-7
TGTGCCAGCAAAGGGACAGGTGTCTCCTACGAGCAGTACTTC
CASKGTGVSYEQYF
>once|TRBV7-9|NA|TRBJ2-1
TGTGCCAGCAGCTTGGGGAGCTCCTACAATGAGCAGTTCTTC
CASSLGSSYNEQFF
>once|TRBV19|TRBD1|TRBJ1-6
TGTGCCAGTAGTACGCGACAGGGCAGCGGTTCACCCCTCCACTTT
CASSTRQGSGSPLHF
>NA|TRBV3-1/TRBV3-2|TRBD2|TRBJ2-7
TGTGCCAGCAGCCAAGGGACTAGCGGGGCCTACGAGCAGTACTTC
CASSQGTSGAYEQYF
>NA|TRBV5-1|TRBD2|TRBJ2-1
TGCGCCAGCAGCTTGGCCGGGACTAGCGGGAGGGTAAGCTCCTACAATGAGCAGTTCTTC
CASSLAGTSGRVSSYNEQFF
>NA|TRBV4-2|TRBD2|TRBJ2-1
TGTGCCAGCAGCCTTAGACTAGCGGGGGCTTCTGACAATGAGCAGTTCTTC
CASSLRLAGASDNEQFF
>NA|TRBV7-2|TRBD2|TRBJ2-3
TGTGCCAGCAGCTCGGGCGGGCTAGCGGGCACAGATACGCAGTATTTT
CASSSGGLAGTDTQYF
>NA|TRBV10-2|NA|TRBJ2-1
TGCGCCAGCAAAGACACAGGTTTCTACAATGAGCAGTTCTTC
CASKDTGFYNEQFF
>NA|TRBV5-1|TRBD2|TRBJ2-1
TGCGCCAGCAGCCTGACTAGCGGGAGTTGGGATGAGCAGTTCTTC
CASSLTSGSWDEQFF
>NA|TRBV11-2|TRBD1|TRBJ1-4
TGTGCCAGCAGCTTAGGACAGGGGAGTGGAGAAAAACTGTTTTTT
CASSLGQGSGEKLFF
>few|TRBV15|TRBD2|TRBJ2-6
TGTGCCACCAGCAGCTGGACTAGCGGGGGCAACTCTGGGGCCAACGTCCTGACTTTC
CATSSWTSGGNSGANVLTF
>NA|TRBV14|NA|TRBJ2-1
TGTGCCAGCAGCCAATTCTCCGTCAGAGGTGAGCAGTTCTTC
CASSQFSVRGEQFF
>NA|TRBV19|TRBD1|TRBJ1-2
TGTGCCAGTAGCCTTGGACAGGAGAACTATGGCTACACCTTC
CASSLGQENYGYTF
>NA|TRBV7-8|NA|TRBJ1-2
TGTGCCAGCAGCCTACAGGCGGGGGGCTATGGCTACACCTTC
CASSLQAGGYGYTF
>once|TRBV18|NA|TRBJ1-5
TGTGCCAGCTCACCAGCAGTGCTTCAGCCCCAGCATTTT
CASSPAVLQPQHF
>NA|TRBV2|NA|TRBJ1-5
TGTGCCAGCAGTGGCGAGGGTTTGAGCAATCAGCCCCAGCATTTT
CASSGEGLSNQPQHF
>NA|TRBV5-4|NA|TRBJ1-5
TGTGCCAGCAGCTTGGCCCCAGAAGATCAGCCCCAGCATTTT
CASSLAPEDQPQHF
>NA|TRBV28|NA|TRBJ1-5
TGTGCCATCGAAGGGGGTAGCAATCAGCCCCAGCATTTT
CAIEGGSNQPQHF
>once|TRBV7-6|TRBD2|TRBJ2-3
TGTGCCAGCAGCTTACAGGGTAGCGGGAGCACAGATACGCAGTATTTT
CASSLQGSGSTDTQYF
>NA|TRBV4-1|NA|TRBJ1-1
TGCGCCAGCAGCCAAGAGGTGGGCTTGAACACTGAAGCTTTCTTT
CASSQEVGLNTEAFF
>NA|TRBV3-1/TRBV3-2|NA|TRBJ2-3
TGTGCCAGCACCACAGGAGGGCCTAGCGCAGATACGCAGTATTTT
CASTTGGPSADTQYF
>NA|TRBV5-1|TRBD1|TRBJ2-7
TGCGCCAGCAGCCTCGGACAGGGATGGGTCCACGAGCAGTACTTC
CASSLGQGWVHEQYF
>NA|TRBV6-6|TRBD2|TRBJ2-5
TGTGCCAGCAGTCCACCCTATGACCACCGACTAGCGGGGTACCAAGAGACCCAGTACTTC
CASSPPYDHRLAGYQETQYF
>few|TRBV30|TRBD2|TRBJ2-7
TGTGCCTGGGAATTGACTAGCGTATCCGAGCAGTACTTC
CAWELTSVSEQYF
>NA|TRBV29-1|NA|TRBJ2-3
TGCAGCGTTGAAGGGCAGGGTCACGCAGATACGCAGTATTTT
CSVEGQGHADTQYF
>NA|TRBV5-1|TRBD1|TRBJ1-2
TGCGCCAGCAGCTTGGAGGTCGGACAGGCGCAGCGATGGAGCTACACCTTC
CASSLEVGQAQRWSYTF
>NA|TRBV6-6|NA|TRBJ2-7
TGTGCCAGCAGGCCCACAGGGTTACCCTACGAGCAGTACTTC
CASRPTGLPYEQYF